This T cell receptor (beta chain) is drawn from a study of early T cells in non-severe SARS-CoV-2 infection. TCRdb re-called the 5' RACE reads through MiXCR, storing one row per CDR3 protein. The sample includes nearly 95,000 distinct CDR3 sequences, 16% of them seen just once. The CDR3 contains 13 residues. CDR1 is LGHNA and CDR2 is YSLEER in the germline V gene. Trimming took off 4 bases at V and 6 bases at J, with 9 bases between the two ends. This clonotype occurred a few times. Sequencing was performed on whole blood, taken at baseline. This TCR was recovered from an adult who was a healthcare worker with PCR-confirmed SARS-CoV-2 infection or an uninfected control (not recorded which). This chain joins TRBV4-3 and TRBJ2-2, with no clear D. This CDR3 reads CASSRSRAGELFF. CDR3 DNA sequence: TGCGCCAGCAGCCGATCACGGGCCGGGGAGCTGTTTTTT.